This TCR beta chain was captured in a study of regulatory T cells in long-lasting Graves disease. The study, taken as a whole, reports: A reduction in accuracy may have resulted from the small sample size. With 2,500 to 3,500 shared public clonotypes, persistent patients exceeded new patients, who shared approximately 880.

The CDR3 has 19 amino acids. With 7 bases clipped from V and 3 bases from J, the junction kept 16 bases outside the gene matches. Combining iRepertoire HTBI primers with Arm-PCR of CDR3 regions, the authors built TCR beta libraries. TCRdb analysed the multiplex PCR reads with MiXCR anew, one entry per CDR3 protein. The sample holds 250,000 to 300,000 distinct CDR3 sequences, around a fifth seen once. This clonotype was observed a few times. The antigen is not known. Time point defined: persistent/refractory GD, antithyroid drugs over 5 years with positive TRAb. Making the TCR library involved RNA that had been extracted from PBMCs. A roughly 8.3-milliliter sample of peripheral blood was drawn into EDTA tubes.

The rearrangement links TRBV12-3 or TRBV12-4 to TRBJ2-6; 9 bases are shared with TRBD1. The clonotype originates from a female donor with Graves disease. This specimen consisted of peripheral blood mononuclear cells (PBMCs), obtained when the disease was refractory, from a patient treated with antithyroid drugs. CDR3 protein: CASTNLRDRDLNGANVLTF. The CDR3 DNA reads as TGTGCCAGCACCAACCTCCGGGACAGGGACCTCAATGGGGCCAACGTCCTGACTTTC.